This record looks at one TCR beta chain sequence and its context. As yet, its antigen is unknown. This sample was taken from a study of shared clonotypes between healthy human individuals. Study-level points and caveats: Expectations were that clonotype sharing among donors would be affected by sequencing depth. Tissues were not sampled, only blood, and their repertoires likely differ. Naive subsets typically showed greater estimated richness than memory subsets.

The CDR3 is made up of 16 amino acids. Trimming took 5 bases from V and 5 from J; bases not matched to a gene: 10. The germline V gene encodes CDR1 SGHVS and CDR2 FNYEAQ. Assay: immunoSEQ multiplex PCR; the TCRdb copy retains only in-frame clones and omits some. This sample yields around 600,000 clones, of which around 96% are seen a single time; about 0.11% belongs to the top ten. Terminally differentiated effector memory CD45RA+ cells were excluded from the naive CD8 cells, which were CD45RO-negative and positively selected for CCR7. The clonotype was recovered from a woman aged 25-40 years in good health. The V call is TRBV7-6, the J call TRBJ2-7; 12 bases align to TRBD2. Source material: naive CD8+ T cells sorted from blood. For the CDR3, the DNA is TGTGCCAGCAGCCCTCTAGCGGGAGGGCCGATCCACGAGCAGTACTTC. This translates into CASSPLAGGPIHEQYF.